Here is one TCR beta chain with its context. These data are taken from a study of blood T cell repertoires in COVID-19. Whole-study context: The United States, Italy and Spain supplied acute and convalescent COVID-19 samples. T cells, B-cell-depleted T cells, or PBMCs supplied cDNA or gDNA.

Authors' data handling: It was from reference gene primer amplification that nucleated cell counts were estimated. Generated by immunoSEQ multiplex PCR, the TCRdb table keeps only in-frame clones and is missing some. For V, J and clone size, that table is used; D and trimming come from the DNA. The sample records 150,000 to 200,000 clones, roughly nine tenths being singletons. This CDR3 is 18 amino acids long. The J segment lost 5 bases and the V segment lost 0 bases, leaving 14 bases of the junction unmatched. In germline, CDR1 is SGHRS, CDR2 YFSETQ. Sequenced material: peripheral blood. This TCR was sampled from a man between 65 and 80 years old with active or convalescent COVID-19. The chain combines TRBV5-1 with TRBJ2-3, with 8 bases aligning to TRBD2. The CDR3 bases are TGCGCCAGCAGCTTGGGGCCGGATCCAGCGGGAGTTATAGATACGCAGTATTTT. This encodes CASSLGPDPAGVIDTQYF.